What follows is one TCR beta chain and its context. Its antigen is unknown. The CDR3 contains 16 residues. Germline CDR1 SGHRS, CDR2 YFSETQ. J was trimmed by 3 bases and V by 2 bases; bases with no gene match: 8. Researchers ran the assay at a deep level. TCRdb's copy holds only in-frame clones and misses some; the assay was immunoSEQ multiplex PCR. This sample has about 560,000 clones, with around 81% found just once. This entry comes from a study of shared clonotypes between healthy human individuals. Study summary: In total, the donors were a couple of women and a few men aged 18 to 49.

Genomic DNA from unsorted samples was obtained from about 82 million PBMCs (per sample). Regarding the study as a whole: An expected dependence of interdonor clonotype sharing on sequencing depth was noted.

The chain links TRBV5-1 to TRBJ2-4; 7 bases are shared with TRBD1. Sequenced: PBMCs. This clonotype was sampled from a woman in her forties in good health. Some clones in this sample may be carry-over from other donors' samples. The DNA of the CDR3 is TGCGCCAGCAGCTTAAGACAGGGCGGCGGCAAAAACATTCAGTACTTC. The encoded protein is CASSLRQGGGKNIQYF.